This TCR beta chain is drawn from a study of radiotherapy plus CTLA-4 blockade in lung cancer. General study results and limits: The study found tumor-derived TCR clones expanded in blood after radiotherapy plus ipilimumab.

The germline V and J ends were trimmed by 4 bases and 0 bases, with 7 bases remaining between them. The CDR3 is 14 residues long. Germline CDR1 reads KGHSH; CDR2 reads LQKENI. Profiled with immunoSEQ multiplex PCR; TCRdb holds only in-frame clones, not every one. In the table there are more than 75,000 clones, 65% to 75% of which are singletons. This clone was seen just once. No antigen is known for it. This sample includes further DNA sequences coding for the same CDR3. The clonotype originates from a human donor with non-small cell lung cancer who had a partial response to radiotherapy plus ipilimumab. Some clones in this sample may be carry-over from other donors' samples. Specimen: peripheral blood, collected from a patient treated with radiotherapy plus ipilimumab. The V and J genes are TRBV18 and TRBJ1-5; no reliable D call. CDR3 sequence reads: CASSQADSNQPQHF. The CDR3 DNA reads as TGTGCCAGCTCACAGGCGGATAGCAATCAGCCCCAGCATTTT.